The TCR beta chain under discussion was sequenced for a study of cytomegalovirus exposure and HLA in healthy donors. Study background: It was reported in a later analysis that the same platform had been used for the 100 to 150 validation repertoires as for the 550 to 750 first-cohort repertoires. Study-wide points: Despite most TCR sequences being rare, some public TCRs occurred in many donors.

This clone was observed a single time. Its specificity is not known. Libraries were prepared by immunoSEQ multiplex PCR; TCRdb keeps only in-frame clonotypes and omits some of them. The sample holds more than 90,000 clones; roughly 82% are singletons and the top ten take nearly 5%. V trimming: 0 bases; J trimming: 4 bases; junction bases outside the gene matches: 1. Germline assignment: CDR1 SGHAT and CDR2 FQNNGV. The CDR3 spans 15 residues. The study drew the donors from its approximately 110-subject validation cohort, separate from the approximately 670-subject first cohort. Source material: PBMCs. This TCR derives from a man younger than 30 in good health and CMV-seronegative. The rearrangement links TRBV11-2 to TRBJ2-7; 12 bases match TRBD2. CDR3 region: CASSLELAGGYEQYF. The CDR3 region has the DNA TGTGCCAGCAGCTTAGAACTAGCGGGAGGTTACGAGCAGTACTTC.